This TCR beta chain was identified during a study of tumor-infiltrating lymphocytes in localized non-small cell lung cancer. Looking at the study overall: From each patient, both tumor and uninvolved lung, non-adjacent to tumor, were sampled. Overall study results and limits: Each assay used a separate piece of the same tissue.

Here immunoSEQ multiplex PCR was the method, and the copy in TCRdb shows in-frame clones only, minus some. This repertoire shows around 6,500 clones, over 75% found once; its top ten account for roughly 10%. V was shortened by 0 bases and J by 4 bases, with 19 bases between the two germline ends. Germline values: CDR1 SGDLS, CDR2 YYNGEE. The CDR3 is 17 amino acids. This clone was recorded only once. The target antigen is unknown. This TCR was sampled from a human donor with non-small cell lung cancer. The sequenced material came from lung tumor tissue. The V call is TRBV9, the J call TRBJ1-2, with D possibly being TRBD1 (6 bases). The CDR3 nucleotides read TGTGCCAGCAGCGTAGCCCCAACAGGGACGGGGGGCTATGGCTACACCTTC. This gives the protein CASSVAPTGTGGYGYTF.